Following are 32 T cell receptor beta chains from one sample sequenced in a study of blood T cells in healthy people across ages. Alongside a J-beta primer mix, a sample-barcoded 5' primer served in a second PCR lasting about 7 to 11 cycles. TCRdb analysed the 5' RACE reads with MiXCR anew, one entry per CDR3 protein. The table records more than 1.4 million distinct CDR3 sequences, around 39% of them present only once. The sample was blood. These receptors all come from a woman younger than 30 in good health.

This rearrangement joins TRBV20-1 to TRBJ2-2; TRBD1 agrees at 10 bases. V was pared by 3 bases and J by 6 bases, with 10 bases of the junction left unmatched. The CDR3 covers 16 residues. The germline CDR1 and CDR2 sequences are DFQATT and SNEGSKA (reference sequence). CDR3 sequence (DNA): TGCAGTGCTAGCGCCTTGGGACAGGGGAAATCCGGGGAGCTGTTTTTT. Protein: CSASALGQGKSGELFF.

The V call is TRBV5-1, the J call TRBJ1-5, with D possibly being TRBD1 (5 bases). The CDR3 sequence is 18 residues long. V lost 1 base and J 0 bases, leaving 17 bases between the germline ends. Germline lookup yields CDR1 SGHRS and CDR2 YFSETQ. The CDR3 region is CASSLLPGAADSNQPQHF. CDR3 coding DNA: TGCGCCAGCAGCTTGTTGCCTGGGGCAGCGGATAGCAATCAGCCCCAGCATTTT.

The genes are TRBV9 and TRBJ2-5; perhaps TRBD2 as D (7 bases). CDR1 SGDLS and CDR2 YYNGEE come from the germline V gene. V lost 2 bases to trimming and J lost 4 bases, with 15 bases between them. The CDR3 length is 15 residues. CDR3 in amino acids: CASSVLGGQGETQYF. In DNA form, the CDR3 reads TGTGCCAGCAGCGTGCTGGGGGGGCAAGGAGAGACCCAGTACTTC.

Of note for this clonotype: The junction does not match germline at one end; this may be a read error. The chain has TRBV25-1 and TRBJ2-3; D may be TRBD1 (6 bases). Germline V gene lookup returns CDR1 MGHDK and CDR2 SYGVNS. The CDR3 is 17 amino acids. In nucleotides, the CDR3 is TGTGCCGGCAGTGAATATGACCCTCGACAGGGCACAGATACGCAGTATTTT. It specifies CAGSEYDPRQGTDTQYF.

The rearrangement links TRBV7-9 to TRBJ1-1; no clear D gene. The germline V gene encodes CDR1 SEHNR and CDR2 FQNEAQ (reference sequence). The CDR3 loop spans 19 amino acids. V dropped 2 bases and J dropped 1 base, with 23 bases sitting between them. The CDR3 sequence is CASSLSFFEHSQANTEAFF. The CDR3 DNA reads TGTGCCAGCAGCTTATCGTTTTTTGAGCACTCCCAAGCGAACACTGAAGCTTTCTTT.

The sample holds a few counts of this clonotype. This chain uses TRBV14 with TRBJ1-2; D perhaps matches TRBD1 (6 bases). This CDR3 spans 17 amino acids. Looked up from germline, CDR1 is SGHDN and CDR2 is FVKESK. Trimming removed 0 bases at V and 4 bases at J, with 18 bases between. The CDR3 loop is CASSQDRLQGRSYGYTF. CDR3 nucleotides: TGTGCCAGCAGCCAAGATCGGTTGCAGGGGAGGTCCTATGGCTACACCTTC.

This chain joins TRBV5-1 and TRBJ1-1, with 7 bases fitting TRBD1. Germline trimming cut 1 base from V and 8 bases from J; bases unmatched to any gene: 8. Looked up from germline, CDR1 is SGHRS and CDR2 is YFSETQ. CDR3 length equals 14 residues. The CDR3 spells CASSLLGQMNEAFF. Here the CDR3 DNA reads TGCGCCAGCAGCTTGTTGGGACAGATGAACGAAGCTTTCTTT.

The CDR3 here is CASSLGDRVTRGTDTQYF. CDR3 in DNA: TGCGCCAGCAGCTTGGGGGACAGGGTCACCAGGGGCACAGATACGCAGTATTTT. This sequence joins TRBV5-1 and TRBJ2-3; 9 nucleotides match TRBD1. CDR1 and CDR2 (germline): SGHRS, YFSETQ. The junction had 9 bases not matched to a gene; V was cut back by 0 bases and J by 1 base. This CDR3 contains 18 residues. The complete variable domain, with remaining parts taken from reference TRBV5-1 and TRBJ2-3, reads KAGVTQTPRYLIKTRGQQVTLSCSPISGHRSVSWYQQTPGQGLQFLFEYFSETQRNKGNFPGRFSGRQFSNSRSEMNVSTLELGDSALYLCASSLGDRVTRGTDTQYFGPGTRLTVL.

This clonotype was seen a few times. V gene TRBV29-1 combines with J gene TRBJ1-1; no clear D gene. Germline CDR1 reads SQVTM; CDR2 reads ANQGSEA. CDR3 length equals 14 residues. V lost 4 bases to trimming and J lost 0 bases, with 12 bases between them. The CDR3 DNA is TGCAGCGTTGCGAGGGCTCATATGAACACTGAAGCTTTCTTT. This codes for CSVARAHMNTEAFF.

The rearrangement links TRBV7-9 to TRBJ1-1, with D perhaps TRBD1 (5 bases). The CDR3 is made up of 17 amino acids. V lost 7 bases and J lost 0, with 21 bases in between. CDR1 and CDR2 (germline): SEHNR, FQNEAQ (reference sequence). Written as DNA, the CDR3 is TGTGCCAGCACCGATCAGTCTCAGGGTTTCGTGAACACTGAAGCTTTCTTT. It codes for CASTDQSQGFVNTEAFF.

This chain joins TRBV2 and TRBJ1-1, with 8 bases lining up with TRBD1. Trimming took 5 bases from V and 3 from J; bases not matched to a gene: 8. Germline values: CDR1 SNHLY, CDR2 FYNNEI. The CDR3 totals 15 residues. This CDR3 reads CASSSVQGADTEAFF. CDR3 nucleotide sequence: TGTGCCAGCAGTAGCGTCCAGGGGGCAGACACTGAAGCTTTCTTT.

The chain carries TRBV20-1 and TRBJ1-2, with 12 bases matching TRBD1. After removal of 6 bases from V and 2 bases from J, the junction contained 7 bases not matched to a gene. CDR3 length equals 15 residues. CDR1 DFQATT and CDR2 SNEGSKA come from the germline V gene (reference sequence). This CDR3 is CSAKGQGATNYGYTF. CDR3 coding DNA: TGCAGTGCCAAGGGACAGGGGGCCACAAACTATGGCTACACCTTC.

The chain has TRBV7-9 and TRBJ2-1, with D perhaps matching TRBD1 or TRBD2 (6 bases each). The germline V gene has CDR1 SEHNR and CDR2 FQNEAQ (reference sequence). Deletions cut 3 bases from V and 7 bases from J, with 22 bases between. The CDR3 runs 17 residues. The DNA for the CDR3 is TGTGCCAGCAGCTTTTACTCGGGGGACACCTCAAGGAATGAGCAGTTCTTC. Translating it yields CASSFYSGDTSRNEQFF.

This clonotype was picked up a small number of times. The chain couples TRBV29-1 to TRBJ1-1; D ambiguous. Trimming removed 7 bases at V and 3 bases at J, with 12 bases between. CDR3 length: 12 residues. CDR1 is SQVTM and CDR2 is ANQGSEA in the germline V gene. CDR3 DNA: TGCAGCGACCCACGCGGGTACACTGAAGCTTTCTTT. This codes for CSDPRGYTEAFF.

This clonotype was observed once. The rearrangement joins TRBV19 to TRBJ2-7, with a possible D match to TRBD1 (5 bases). Germline V CDR1 and CDR2: LNHDA, SQIVND (reference sequence). The CDR3 contains 14 residues. The germline V and J ends were trimmed by 3 bases and 6 bases, with 15 bases remaining between them. The DNA of the CDR3 is TGTGCCAGTAGTATTGGGGCTGCCCTGGGCGAGCAGTACTTC. The encoded protein is CASSIGAALGEQYF.

This clonotype was counted at least ten times. This sequence joins TRBV2 and TRBJ2-3; 11 bases line up with TRBD2. The CDR3 has 15 amino acids. V gave up 6 bases and J gave up 4 bases; unmatched junction bases: 6. Germline values: CDR1 SNHLY, CDR2 FYNNEI. Written as DNA, the CDR3 is TGTGCCAGCAGCCTCACTAGCGGGGGCTCAGATACGCAGTATTTT. It encodes CASSLTSGGSDTQYF.

This clonotype turned up a few times. V usage is TRBV5-1 and J usage is TRBJ1-1, with D tentatively TRBD1 (5 bases). Germline loops: CDR1 SGHRS, CDR2 YFSETQ. V was cut by 0 bases and J by 4 bases, with 13 bases left in between. This CDR3 has 15 amino acids. The CDR3 loop is CASSLAITGATEAFF. The CDR3 DNA reads as TGCGCCAGCAGCTTGGCGATAACCGGGGCCACTGAAGCTTTCTTT. The variable domain in full, with the rest retrieved from reference TRBV5-1 and TRBJ1-1, is KAGVTQTPRYLIKTRGQQVTLSCSPISGHRSVSWYQQTPGQGLQFLFEYFSETQRNKGNFPGRFSGRQFSNSRSEMNVSTLELGDSALYLCASSLAITGATEAFFGQGTRLTVV.

This clonotype showed up just once. The chain is built from TRBV7-9 and TRBJ1-5, with TRBD1 as a possible D gene (5 bases). Germline CDR1 is SEHNR and CDR2 is FQNEAQ (reference sequence). The CDR3 runs 14 residues. Trimming took 10 bases from V and 6 from J, leaving 19 bases between them. CDR3 in amino acids: CATVAGVEGQPQHF. The CDR3 DNA is TGTGCCACCGTCGCGGGGGTAGAGGGTCAGCCCCAGCATTTT.

The chain couples TRBV6-2 or TRBV6-3 to TRBJ2-7; D tentatively reads TRBD1 or TRBD2 (5 bases each). V lost 0 bases to trimming and J lost 2 bases, with 5 bases between them. The CDR3 sequence is 13 residues long. From germline, CDR1 is MNHEY and CDR2 SVGEGT. The CDR3 DNA is TGTGCCAGCAGTTACTCGGGACCCTACGAGCAGTACTTC. The encoded protein is CASSYSGPYEQYF.

This clonotype appeared a few times. The J gene is TRBJ2-5, the V gene TRBV7-2; D is perhaps TRBD2 (5 bases). Germline V gene data show CDR1 as SGHTA and CDR2 as FQGNSA. Trimming removed 0 bases from V and 3 bases from J, with 14 bases in between. The CDR3 consists of 16 residues. The CDR3 DNA follows: TGTGCCAGCAGCTTAGCCCCTTCGAGCGGCAAAGAGACCCAGTACTTC. This codes for CASSLAPSSGKETQYF.

This clonotype was picked up a small number of times. The chain has TRBV7-2 and TRBJ2-1; TRBD2 matches at 13 bases. The CDR3 extends over 19 amino acids. The germline CDR1 and CDR2 sequences are SGHTA and FQGNSA. J gave up 5 bases and V 4 bases, and 14 bases lay outside the gene matches. CDR3 amino acids: CASSSPLGTSGISHNEQFF. In DNA, the CDR3 is TGTGCCAGCAGCTCCCCTCTCGGGACTAGCGGGATCTCTCACAATGAGCAGTTCTTC.

CDR3 DNA: TGTGCCAGCAGCCCGGGACAGGGGCGCTCCTACAATGAGCAGTTCTTC. It encodes CASSPGQGRSYNEQFF. The chain couples TRBV11-1 to TRBJ2-1, with TRBD1 matching 10 bases. Germline V CDR1 and CDR2: SGHAT, FQDESV (reference sequence). The ends lost 5 bases at V and 0 bases at J; junction bases unmatched: 4. CDR3 size: 16 residues.

This clonotype came up once. The chain recombines TRBV5-1 with TRBJ1-2; 8 nucleotides agree with TRBD1. This CDR3 is 13 amino acids long. The V gene end was trimmed by 4 bases and the J gene end by 7 bases; junction bases not matched to a gene: 6. Germline CDR1 SGHRS, CDR2 YFSETQ. CDR3 DNA: TGCGCCAGCAGCGTTCAGGGGGCCAGTGGCTACACCTTC. Its protein product is CASSVQGASGYTF.

A few counts support this clonotype. The V gene is TRBV29-1, the J gene TRBJ1-1; D gene uncertain. The length of the CDR3 is 12 residues. CDR1 and CDR2 from the germline V gene are SQVTM and ANQGSEA. V was clipped by 7 bases and J by 2 bases, with 11 bases between them. CDR3 sequence reads: CSADEGNTEAFF. As DNA, the CDR3 is TGCAGCGCAGACGAGGGAAACACTGAAGCTTTCTTT.

This clonotype was recorded a few times. The chain employs TRBV6-5 and TRBJ2-1; 10 bases match TRBD2. Germline values: CDR1 MNHEY, CDR2 SVGAGI. The CDR3 is made up of 16 amino acids. V trimming: 6 bases; J trimming: 3 bases; junction bases outside the gene matches: 8. CDR3 DNA: TGTGCCAGCAGACACGATAGCGGGAGGAACTACAATGAGCAGTTCTTC. Protein sequence: CASRHDSGRNYNEQFF.

This chain joins TRBV28 and TRBJ1-6; D not certain. The CDR3 runs 17 residues. V was shortened by 6 bases and J by 3 bases, with 18 bases between the two germline ends. The germline CDR1 and CDR2 sequences are MDHEN and SYDVKM. The CDR3, as DNA: TGTGCCAGCAGACCCCTTGACTCCGGCGTCTATAATTCACCCCTCCACTTT. Residues: CASRPLDSGVYNSPLHF.

This clonotype was detected a few times. The J gene is TRBJ2-7, the V gene TRBV10-3, with TRBD1 identical over 9 bases. Germline CDR1 is ENHRY and CDR2 is SYGVKD. The V and J ends lost 7 bases and 5 bases, in that order; junction bases with no gene match: 9. This CDR3 comprises 14 residues. CDR3 nucleotide sequence: TGTGCCATCACCCAGGGGGGACAGGGCCACGAGCAGTACTTC. The encoded protein is CAITQGGQGHEQYF.

There are a few counts of this clonotype. The V gene is TRBV20-1, the J gene TRBJ2-1; 8 bases align to TRBD2. Germline lookup yields CDR1 DFQATT and CDR2 SNEGSKA (reference sequence). The J segment lost 5 bases and the V segment lost 3 bases, leaving 9 bases of the junction unmatched. This CDR3 has 15 amino acids. CDR3 region: CSARQGLGINNEQFF. The CDR3 DNA reads as TGCAGTGCTAGGCAGGGACTAGGGATCAACAATGAGCAGTTCTTC.

In regard to this clonotype: This may be a read error, as it is one base from a much larger clone. V is TRBV5-1 and J is TRBJ2-7, with 11 bases aligning to TRBD1. Per germline, CDR1 SGHRS and CDR2 YFSETQ. The CDR3 covers 14 residues. J lost 10 bases, V lost 4 bases, and 10 bases had no gene match. Here the CDR3 reads CASSAWTGGAEQYF. For the CDR3, the DNA is TGCGCCAGCAGCGCCTGGACAGGGGGCGCTGAACAGTACTTC.

The chain has TRBV10-3 and TRBJ2-5; D is unresolved. Trimming shortened V by 0 bases and J by 4 bases, and 9 bases separated the two germline ends. Germline V CDR1 and CDR2: ENHRY, SYGVKD. The CDR3 has 14 residues. The CDR3 here is CAISESTQRETQYF. As DNA, the CDR3 is TGTGCCATCAGTGAGTCGACACAGCGAGAGACCCAGTACTTC.

This rearrangement joins TRBV20-1 to TRBJ1-5; the match to TRBD1 covers 8 bases. This CDR3 is 13 amino acids long. The V gene end was trimmed by 5 bases and the J gene end by 5 bases; junction bases not matched to a gene: 5. CDR1 is DFQATT and CDR2 is SNEGSKA in the germline V gene (reference sequence). This CDR3 reads CSAGTGDDQPQHF. The DNA of the CDR3 is TGCAGTGCTGGGACAGGCGACGATCAGCCCCAGCATTTT.

The CDR3 nucleotides read TGTGCCAGCTGGGACGTCCGGGACGAGCAGTACTTC. Protein sequence: CASWDVRDEQYF. The chain recombines TRBV6-1 with TRBJ2-5; D is perhaps TRBD1 or TRBD2 (5 bases each). The J call could be wrong; TRBJ2-7 is a better fit for the DNA end. The CDR3 covers 12 residues. Per germline, CDR1 MNHNS and CDR2 SASEGT.